A single sample is the source of the 25 T cell receptor beta chains below, sequenced in a study of blood T cell repertoires in COVID-19. Assay used: immunoSEQ multiplex PCR; TCRdb lists only in-frame clones, some missing. The sample contains about 45,000 clones, approximately 86% of which appear only once. Sequencing input: peripheral blood. The receptors were sampled from a woman of 80 years or more in a cohort sampled during active or convalescent COVID-19.

V and J are TRBV2 and TRBJ2-1; 9 bases align to TRBD1. The CDR3 has 15 amino acids. J lost 3 bases, V lost 7 bases, and 7 bases had no gene match. Germline CDR1 reads SNHLY; CDR2 reads FYNNEI. Written as DNA, the CDR3 is TGTGCCAGCAATCTAGACAGGGGGGACTACAATGAGCAGTTCTTC. Encoded protein: CASNLDRGDYNEQFF.

The rearrangement links TRBV10-2 to TRBJ2-2, with a weak D call TRBD1 (5 bases). Trimming removed 6 bases at V and 4 bases at J, with 9 bases between. CDR3 length: 13 residues. CDR1 WSHSY and CDR2 SAAADI come from the germline V gene. CDR3 nucleotides: TGCGCCAGCAGGACAGTGTTCACCGGGGAGCTGTTTTTT. As protein: CASRTVFTGELFF.

This chain joins TRBV6-6 and TRBJ2-1; TRBD1 aligns across 8 bases. Germline CDR1 reads MNHNY; CDR2 reads SVGAGI (reference sequence). The CDR3 sequence is 15 residues long. V lost 2 bases, J lost 4 bases, and 4 bases stayed unmatched. The CDR3 spells CASSYGQGAYNEQFF. CDR3 sequence (DNA): TGTGCCAGCAGTTACGGGCAGGGGGCTTACAATGAGCAGTTCTTC.

This chain connects TRBV2 to TRBJ1-1, with a weak D call TRBD1 (5 bases). This CDR3 has 11 residues. Germline lookup yields CDR1 SNHLY and CDR2 FYNNEI. Trimming stripped 6 bases from V and 7 bases from J, with 9 bases between. The chain's CDR3 is CASRDRNEAFF. The CDR3 nucleotides read TGTGCCAGCAGAGACAGAAATGAAGCTTTCTTT.

This clone has just one count. V usage is TRBV10-3 and J usage is TRBJ1-5; D uncertain. This CDR3 has 13 residues. Between the trimmed V and J ends, which lost 11 bases and 0 bases, there was a span of 11 bases. In germline, CDR1 is ENHRY, CDR2 SYGVKD. The CDR3 region is CAASSISNQPQHF. The CDR3 DNA follows: TGTGCCGCCAGTTCGATTAGCAATCAGCCCCAGCATTTT.

The CDR3 coding sequence is TGTGCCAGCAGCTTAGTTCGACAGGCAACGTCACCCCTCCACTTT. Translated: CASSLVRQATSPLHF. This chain connects TRBV5-6 to TRBJ1-6; a weak D match, TRBD1 (6 bases). Trimming took 2 bases from V and 10 from J, leaving 16 bases between them. Looked up from germline, CDR1 is SGHDT and CDR2 is YYEEEE. The CDR3 sequence is 15 residues long.

The gene calls are TRBV28 and TRBJ2-7; a possible D gene is TRBD2 (6 bases). The germline CDR1 and CDR2 sequences are MDHEN and SYDVKM. This CDR3 is built from 15 residues. With 7 bases removed from V and 5 bases from J, the gap between germline ends came to 21 bases. The CDR3 coding sequence is TGTGCCAGCACCTCAGCCGGCGGGGCTTCCCACGAGCAGTACTTC. Its protein is CASTSAGGASHEQYF.

This clone has a single count. The chain recombines TRBV7-9 with TRBJ1-1; a weak D match, TRBD1 (5 bases). Germline assignment: CDR1 SEHNR and CDR2 FQNEAQ (reference sequence). This CDR3 is built from 15 residues. Trimming left V 7 bases short and J 1 base short, with 16 bases between. This CDR3 is CASTRGRSANTEAFF. The DNA of the CDR3 is TGTGCCAGCACGAGGGGTAGGTCGGCGAACACTGAAGCTTTCTTT.

The rearrangement links TRBV7-9 to TRBJ2-5; 11 bases fit TRBD2. CDR3 length: 15 amino acids. V lost 3 bases and J lost 3; bases outside the gene matches: 3. Germline V gives CDR1 SEHNR, CDR2 FQNEAQ (reference sequence). The DNA for the CDR3 is TGTGCCAGCAGCTTCACTAGCGGGAGCAAAGAGACCCAGTACTTC. Its protein product is CASSFTSGSKETQYF.

This chain uses TRBV5-1 with TRBJ2-7, with 8 bases matching TRBD1. V trimming: 5 bases; J trimming: 4 bases; junction bases outside the gene matches: 8. In germline, CDR1 is SGHRS, CDR2 YFSETQ. The CDR3 covers 14 residues. CDR3 in DNA: TGCGCCAGCAGGCCGGACAGGGCCTTGTACGAGCAGTACTTC. It is translated as CASRPDRALYEQYF. The variable domain in full, with the rest retrieved from reference TRBV5-1 and TRBJ2-7, is KAGVTQTPRYLIKTRGQQVTLSCSPISGHRSVSWYQQTPGQGLQFLFEYFSETQRNKGNFPGRFSGRQFSNSRSEMNVSTLELGDSALYLCASRPDRALYEQYFGPGTRLTVT.

The table lists this clone with a count of one. The V gene is TRBV7-2, the J gene TRBJ2-7, with D maybe TRBD2 (5 bases). Trimming shortened V by 0 bases and J by 7 bases, and 13 bases separated the two germline ends. The CDR3 sequence is 14 residues long. CDR1 is SGHTA and CDR2 is FQGNSA in the germline V gene. CDR3 in DNA: TGTGCCAGCAGCTTAGCGGCGGGTTTAGGGGAGCAGTACTTC. It codes for CASSLAAGLGEQYF.

The genes are TRBV12-3 or TRBV12-4 and TRBJ2-7; no clear D gene. The CDR3 consists of 12 residues. Trimming left V 5 bases short and J 6 bases short, with 11 bases between. The CDR3 region is CASSLTYTEQYF. Written as DNA, the CDR3 is TGTGCCAGCAGTCTAACCTATACCGAGCAGTACTTC.

V usage is TRBV12-3 or TRBV12-4 and J usage is TRBJ1-2; a possible D gene is TRBD1 (6 bases). Trimming took off 2 bases at V and 6 bases at J, with 10 bases between the two ends. The CDR3 has 13 amino acids. This CDR3 reads CASSLSGVHGYTF. CDR3 nucleotides: TGTGCCAGCAGTTTATCAGGGGTCCATGGCTACACCTTC.

This clone was seen a few times. V gene TRBV4-1 combines with J gene TRBJ1-5; possible D gene TRBD1, 5 bases. This CDR3 has 15 residues. V was shortened by 5 bases and J by 0 bases, with 11 bases between the two germline ends. CDR1 is MGHRA, CDR2 YSYEKL, per germline. The CDR3 here is CASSSLGLSNQPQHF. DNA of the CDR3: TGCGCCAGCAGCTCGCTGGGGCTTAGCAATCAGCCCCAGCATTTT.

The chain has TRBV5-4 and TRBJ2-1; possibly TRBD1 for D (6 bases). Trimming took off 3 bases at V and 0 bases at J, with 13 bases between the two ends. Looked up from germline, CDR1 is SGHNT and CDR2 is YYREEE (reference sequence). This CDR3 has 16 residues. The CDR3 DNA reads TGTGCCAGCAGCTGGGAGCGCAGGGGCTCCTACAATGAGCAGTTCTTC. It translates to CASSWERRGSYNEQFF. Using reference TRBV5-4 and TRBJ2-1 for the parts outside the CDR3, the full variable domain is ETGVTQSPTHLIKTRGQQVTLRCSSQSGHNTVSWYQQALGQGPQFIFQYYREEENGRGNFPPRFSGLQFPNYSSELNVNALELDDSALYLCASSWERRGSYNEQFFGPGTRLTVL.

This sequence joins TRBV5-1 and TRBJ2-3, with 10 bases aligning to TRBD2. J lost 3 bases, V lost 1 base, and 2 bases had no gene match. This CDR3 has 15 amino acids. CDR1 SGHRS and CDR2 YFSETQ come from the germline V gene. This CDR3 is CASSLSSGRTDTQYF. The CDR3 DNA sequence: TGCGCCAGCAGCTTGTCTAGCGGGAGAACAGATACGCAGTATTTT.

This clone has more than one count but fewer than ten. The chain employs TRBV7-2 and TRBJ2-7; no definite D call. Germline assignment: CDR1 SGHTA and CDR2 FQGNSA. V dropped 1 base and J dropped 1 base, with 5 bases sitting between them. The CDR3 is 13 amino acids. Written as DNA, the CDR3 is TGTGCCAGCAGCTTAGACTCATCCTACGAGCAGTACTTC. This sequence encodes CASSLDSSYEQYF.

The rearrangement uses TRBV10-3 and TRBJ2-2; 7 nucleotides agree with TRBD1. This CDR3 has 15 amino acids. After removal of 8 bases from V and 2 bases from J, the junction contained 8 bases not matched to a gene. The V gene's germline CDR1 is ENHRY and CDR2 SYGVKD. The DNA for the CDR3 is TGTGCCATCTCAAATGGACAGGCTAACACCGGGGAGCTGTTTTTT. Translated: CAISNGQANTGELFF.

The chain recombines TRBV7-3 with TRBJ2-3, with 9 bases fitting TRBD2. Germline V gene data show CDR1 as SGHTA and CDR2 as FQGTGA. This CDR3 spans 15 amino acids. V shed 6 bases and J 2 bases; nucleotides not matched to a gene: 6. CDR3 sequence: CASSPSGGITDTQYF. CDR3 bases: TGTGCCAGCAGTCCAAGCGGGGGGATCACAGATACGCAGTATTTT.

V gene TRBV5-1 combines with J gene TRBJ2-2; TRBD2 aligns across 12 bases. Trimming removed 5 bases from V and 6 bases from J; junction bases left unmatched: 8. Germline V gene sequence: CDR1 SGHRS, CDR2 YFSETQ. The length of the CDR3 is 16 residues. The CDR3 nucleotides read TGCGCCAGCAGTAGACTAGCGGGAGAGGTCGCCGGGGAGCTGTTTTTT. This translates into CASSRLAGEVAGELFF.

This rearrangement joins TRBV20-1 to TRBJ1-1, with D unclear. V shed 7 bases and J shed 9 bases, with 6 bases lying between them. Germline CDR1 DFQATT, CDR2 SNEGSKA (reference sequence). CDR3 length: 8 residues. CDR3 sequence (DNA): TGCAGTGTGGGCCAAGCTTTCTTT. Protein: CSVGQAFF.

The chain links TRBV4-1 to TRBJ1-2; a possible D gene is TRBD1 (6 bases). Trimming stripped 7 bases from V and 4 bases from J, with 19 bases between. CDR1 is MGHRA, CDR2 YSYEKL, per germline. The CDR3 spans 15 residues. The CDR3 loop is CASTLTYTGTYGYTF. The CDR3 DNA follows: TGCGCCAGCACCCTCACCTACACAGGGACCTATGGCTACACCTTC.

The chain combines TRBV7-9 with TRBJ2-7; D possibly corresponds to TRBD2 (5 bases). The germline CDR1 and CDR2 sequences are SEHNR and FQNEAQ (reference sequence). The V end lost 7 bases, the J end lost 5 bases, and 24 bases lay between the germline ends. This CDR3 is built from 16 residues. CDR3 region: CASTPSRGVSLDEQYF. In DNA, the CDR3 is TGTGCCAGCACCCCTTCCCGGGGTGTCAGCCTAGACGAGCAGTACTTC.

This clone has just one count. The chain couples TRBV24-1 to TRBJ2-2; D is possibly TRBD2 (5 bases). The CDR3 loop spans 13 amino acids. V was cut by 4 bases and J by 7 bases, with 9 bases left in between. Germline lookup yields CDR1 KGHDR and CDR2 SFDVKD. CDR3 nucleotide sequence: TGTGCCACCAGTGAAGGACGGGACGGGGAGCTGTTTTTT. Translating it yields CATSEGRDGELFF.

The table lists this clone with a few counts. The chain carries TRBV5-8 and TRBJ2-5; 8 nucleotides match TRBD2. J gave up 5 bases and V 2 bases, and 2 bases lay outside the gene matches. The CDR3 spans 13 residues. CDR1 and CDR2 (germline): SGHTS, YDEGEE. DNA for the CDR3: TGTGCCAGCAGCTTTAGCGGGGCCGAGACCCAGTACTTC. It translates to CASSFSGAETQYF.